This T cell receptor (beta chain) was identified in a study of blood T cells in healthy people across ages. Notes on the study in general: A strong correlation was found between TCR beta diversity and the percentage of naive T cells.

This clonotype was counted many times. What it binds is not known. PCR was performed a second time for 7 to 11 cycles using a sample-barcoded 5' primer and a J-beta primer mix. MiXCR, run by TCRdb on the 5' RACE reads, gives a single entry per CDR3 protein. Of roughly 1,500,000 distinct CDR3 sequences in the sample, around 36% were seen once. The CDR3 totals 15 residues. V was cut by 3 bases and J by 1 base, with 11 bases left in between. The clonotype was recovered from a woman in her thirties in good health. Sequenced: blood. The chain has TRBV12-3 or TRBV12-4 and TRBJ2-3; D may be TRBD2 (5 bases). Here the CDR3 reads CASSFMGVRTDTQYF. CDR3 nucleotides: TGTGCCAGCAGTTTTATGGGAGTCCGCACAGATACGCAGTATTTT.